This is a list of T cell receptor beta chains from one sample in a study of blood T cell repertoires in COVID-19. Generated by immunoSEQ multiplex PCR, the TCRdb table keeps only in-frame clones and is missing some. The data contain 70,000 or so clones, around 89% of them singletons. Specimen: peripheral blood. These receptors originate from a man between 60 and 70 years old with acute or convalescent COVID-19. The CDR3 runs from the conserved cysteine through the conserved F or W. D genes are given only for firm matches. Only part of the rows carry a size: once, few, many, or a class if the clone is expanded.

d_call: .; v_call: TRBV5-1; j_call: TRBJ2-7; cdr3_length: 16; clone_size: .; cdr3_nt: TGCGCCAGCAGCTCCGGTCGGGTAGAGGGAGTGGGCGAGCAGTACTTC; cdr3_aa: CASSSGRVEGVGEQYF
d_call: .; v_call: TRBV5-1; j_call: TRBJ2-7; cdr3_length: 15; clone_size: .; cdr3_nt: TGCGCCAGCAGCCCGAAGACTTCCAGCTCCTACGAGCAGTACTTC; cdr3_aa: CASSPKTSSSYEQYF
d_call: .; v_call: TRBV2; j_call: TRBJ1-1; cdr3_length: 15; clone_size: .; cdr3_nt: TGTGCCAGCAGTGAAATCCGGGTTAGGAACACTGAAGCTTTCTTT; cdr3_aa: CASSEIRVRNTEAFF
d_call: TRBD1; v_call: TRBV19; j_call: TRBJ1-5; cdr3_length: 16; clone_size: .; cdr3_nt: TGTGCCAGTAGTATAAGCGCGGGACAGGGAGGGCAGCCCCAGCATTTT; cdr3_aa: CASSISAGQGGQPQHF
d_call: TRBD1; v_call: TRBV27; j_call: TRBJ1-2; cdr3_length: 15; clone_size: .; cdr3_nt: TGTGCCAGCAGTTTATTTTGGGACAGCTCTGATGGCTACACCTTC; cdr3_aa: CASSLFWDSSDGYTF
d_call: TRBD1; v_call: TRBV2; j_call: TRBJ2-3; cdr3_length: 17; clone_size: .; cdr3_nt: TGTGCCACCTCCTCCGGGACAGCTATCGGGGTCACAGATACGCAGTATTTT; cdr3_aa: CATSSGTAIGVTDTQYF
d_call: .; v_call: TRBV7-8; j_call: TRBJ2-7; cdr3_length: 13; clone_size: .; cdr3_nt: TGTGCCAGCAGCTTAGCGGGGGCAGGCGAGCAGTACTTC; cdr3_aa: CASSLAGAGEQYF
d_call: .; v_call: TRBV2; j_call: TRBJ1-5; cdr3_length: 15; clone_size: .; cdr3_nt: TGTGCCAGCAGTGAAATACAGTCGGTTCCCCAGCCCCAGCATTTT; cdr3_aa: CASSEIQSVPQPQHF
d_call: .; v_call: TRBV24-1; j_call: TRBJ2-7; cdr3_length: 15; clone_size: .; cdr3_nt: TGTGCCACCAGTGATTCGCAGGGGTACTCCTACGAGCAGTACTTC; cdr3_aa: CATSDSQGYSYEQYF
d_call: .; v_call: TRBV6-1; j_call: TRBJ2-5; cdr3_length: 15; clone_size: .; cdr3_nt: TGTGCCAGCAGTGAAAATGTTGGCAGACAAGAGACCCAGTACTTC; cdr3_aa: CASSENVGRQETQYF
d_call: TRBD1; v_call: TRBV5-1; j_call: TRBJ2-7; cdr3_length: 13; clone_size: .; cdr3_nt: TGCGCCAGCAGCGTTCGACAGGGCTACGAGCAGTACTTC; cdr3_aa: CASSVRQGYEQYF
d_call: .; v_call: TRBV6-1; j_call: TRBJ1-4; cdr3_length: 13; clone_size: .; cdr3_nt: TGTGCCAGCAGTGACAGATATAATGAAAAACTGTTTTTT; cdr3_aa: CASSDRYNEKLFF
d_call: .; v_call: TRBV30; j_call: TRBJ2-3; cdr3_length: 15; clone_size: .; cdr3_nt: TGTGCCTGGAGGTTGGGGACATCTAGCACAGATACGCAGTATTTT; cdr3_aa: CAWRLGTSSTDTQYF
d_call: .; v_call: TRBV5-5; j_call: TRBJ1-2; cdr3_length: 15; clone_size: .; cdr3_nt: TGTGCCAGCAGCTTTTTCCAGGATTCCAACTATGGCTACACCTTC; cdr3_aa: CASSFFQDSNYGYTF
d_call: .; v_call: TRBV9; j_call: TRBJ2-1; cdr3_length: 16; clone_size: .; cdr3_nt: TGTGCCAGCAGCGTAGTGGGGACCCGGGGACTCGATGAGCAGTTCTTC; cdr3_aa: CASSVVGTRGLDEQFF
d_call: TRBD1; v_call: TRBV25-1; j_call: TRBJ1-3; cdr3_length: 14; clone_size: .; cdr3_nt: TGTGCCAGCACCGCAGGGGGGATTGGAAACACCATATATTTT; cdr3_aa: CASTAGGIGNTIYF
d_call: TRBD2; v_call: TRBV5-4; j_call: TRBJ2-3; cdr3_length: 15; clone_size: .; cdr3_nt: TGTGCCAGCAGCCCCTTAGCGGGGGACACAGATACGCAGTATTTT; cdr3_aa: CASSPLAGDTDTQYF
d_call: TRBD1; v_call: TRBV30; j_call: TRBJ1-1; cdr3_length: 14; clone_size: .; cdr3_nt: TGTGCCTGGACGGACAGGGGGCGGTTCACTGAAGCTTTCTTT; cdr3_aa: CAWTDRGRFTEAFF
d_call: TRBD1; v_call: TRBV2; j_call: TRBJ1-2; cdr3_length: 14; clone_size: .; cdr3_nt: TGTGCCAGCAGTGAAGGAGGGGGCGACTATGGCTACACCTTC; cdr3_aa: CASSEGGGDYGYTF
d_call: .; v_call: TRBV5-4; j_call: TRBJ2-1; cdr3_length: 15; clone_size: .; cdr3_nt: TGTGCCAGCAGGCTCGACAGGAACTCCTACAATGAGCAGTTCTTC; cdr3_aa: CASRLDRNSYNEQFF
d_call: .; v_call: TRBV20-1; j_call: TRBJ1-6; cdr3_length: 15; clone_size: .; cdr3_nt: TGCAGTGCTAGTCAGTTGACAAGGCAGGGTTCACCCCTCCACTTT; cdr3_aa: CSASQLTRQGSPLHF
d_call: TRBD1; v_call: TRBV24-1; j_call: TRBJ1-2; cdr3_length: 15; clone_size: .; cdr3_nt: TGTGCCACCAGTGATCCACAGGGGGCCAACTATGGCTACACCTTC; cdr3_aa: CATSDPQGANYGYTF
d_call: TRBD1; v_call: TRBV6-5; j_call: TRBJ1-1; cdr3_length: 16; clone_size: .; cdr3_nt: TGTGCCAGCAGTTACAGGTCGACAGGGGCGGGAACTGAAGCTTTCTTT; cdr3_aa: CASSYRSTGAGTEAFF
d_call: .; v_call: TRBV5-1; j_call: TRBJ1-1; cdr3_length: 13; clone_size: .; cdr3_nt: TGCGCCAGCAGCTTGACAGGTAGCACTGAAGCTTTCTTT; cdr3_aa: CASSLTGSTEAFF
d_call: TRBD1; v_call: TRBV27; j_call: TRBJ1-4; cdr3_length: 13; clone_size: .; cdr3_nt: TGTGCCAGCAGTTGGGACAGGAATGAAAAACTGTTTTTT; cdr3_aa: CASSWDRNEKLFF
d_call: .; v_call: TRBV27; j_call: TRBJ1-5; cdr3_length: 14; clone_size: .; cdr3_nt: TGTGCCAGCAGATCCAGGGTGAGCAATCAGCCCCAGCATTTT; cdr3_aa: CASRSRVSNQPQHF
d_call: TRBD1; v_call: TRBV9; j_call: TRBJ1-3; cdr3_length: 15; clone_size: few; cdr3_nt: TGTGCCAGCAGCCCAGGGGGTAGCTCTGGAAACACCATATATTTT; cdr3_aa: CASSPGGSSGNTIYF
d_call: TRBD1; v_call: TRBV5-1; j_call: TRBJ1-2; cdr3_length: 15; clone_size: .; cdr3_nt: TGCGCCAGCAGCTTGGAGGGGACAGGGGGCGATGGCTACACCTTC; cdr3_aa: CASSLEGTGGDGYTF
d_call: .; v_call: TRBV3-1/TRBV3-2; j_call: TRBJ2-2; cdr3_length: 18; clone_size: .; cdr3_nt: TGTGCCAGCAGCCTAGGGAACAGGATCCGAGCCAACACCGGGGAGCTGTTTTTT; cdr3_aa: CASSLGNRIRANTGELFF
d_call: .; v_call: TRBV25-1; j_call: TRBJ2-3; cdr3_length: 12; clone_size: .; cdr3_nt: TGTGCCAGCAGGGACCCTGTAGGGGTGGAGTATTTT; cdr3_aa: CASRDPVGVEYF
d_call: .; v_call: TRBV9; j_call: TRBJ1-1; cdr3_length: 14; clone_size: .; cdr3_nt: TGTGCCAGCAGCGTAGCTCCTCTGAACACTGAAGCTTTCTTT; cdr3_aa: CASSVAPLNTEAFF
d_call: .; v_call: TRBV5-6; j_call: TRBJ1-2; cdr3_length: 13; clone_size: .; cdr3_nt: TGTGCCAGCAGCTTGGCGCCAGGGGACGGCTACACCTTC; cdr3_aa: CASSLAPGDGYTF
d_call: .; v_call: TRBV7-9; j_call: TRBJ2-7; cdr3_length: 13; clone_size: few; cdr3_nt: TGTGCCAGCAGCTTAGGTTGGGGCCGGGAGCAGTACTTC; cdr3_aa: CASSLGWGREQYF
d_call: TRBD1; v_call: TRBV19; j_call: TRBJ1-2; cdr3_length: 16; clone_size: .; cdr3_nt: TGTGCCAGTAGTACCGGGACAGACTCTTACTACTATGGCTACACCTTC; cdr3_aa: CASSTGTDSYYYGYTF
d_call: TRBD2; v_call: TRBV3-1/TRBV3-2; j_call: TRBJ2-5; cdr3_length: 16; clone_size: .; cdr3_nt: TGTGCCAGCAGCTCCGGACTAGCGGGAGTACAAGAGACCCAGTACTTC; cdr3_aa: CASSSGLAGVQETQYF
d_call: TRBD1; v_call: TRBV30; j_call: TRBJ1-2; cdr3_length: 13; clone_size: .; cdr3_nt: TGTGCCTGGAGTGTACAGGGGGCTGGTGGCTACACCTTC; cdr3_aa: CAWSVQGAGGYTF
d_call: TRBD1; v_call: TRBV5-1; j_call: TRBJ1-4; cdr3_length: 16; clone_size: .; cdr3_nt: TGCGCCAGCAGCTTGAACCCGAGGGACAGGGATGAAAAACTGTTTTTT; cdr3_aa: CASSLNPRDRDEKLFF
d_call: .; v_call: TRBV9; j_call: TRBJ1-5; cdr3_length: 14; clone_size: .; cdr3_nt: TGTGCCAGCAGCGTAACAGATAGCAATCAGCCCCAGCATTTT; cdr3_aa: CASSVTDSNQPQHF
d_call: TRBD1; v_call: TRBV11-1; j_call: TRBJ2-3; cdr3_length: 14; clone_size: .; cdr3_nt: TGTGCCAGCAGCGATCGACAGGGACGAGATACGCAGTATTTT; cdr3_aa: CASSDRQGRDTQYF
d_call: TRBD1; v_call: TRBV5-6; j_call: TRBJ2-1; cdr3_length: 15; clone_size: .; cdr3_nt: TGTGCCAGCAGCTTACCAGGGACAGGGGGCAATGAGCAGTTCTTC; cdr3_aa: CASSLPGTGGNEQFF
d_call: .; v_call: TRBV18; j_call: TRBJ2-3; cdr3_length: 17; clone_size: .; cdr3_nt: TGTGCCAGCTCACCAGTGTCGGGATACCTGAGCACAGATACGCAGTATTTT; cdr3_aa: CASSPVSGYLSTDTQYF
d_call: TRBD1; v_call: TRBV5-1; j_call: TRBJ1-2; cdr3_length: 14; clone_size: .; cdr3_nt: TGCGCCACTTCTAGGACAGGGGGAAACTATGGCTACACCTTC; cdr3_aa: CATSRTGGNYGYTF
d_call: .; v_call: TRBV4-2; j_call: TRBJ1-2; cdr3_length: 11; clone_size: .; cdr3_nt: TGTGCCAGCAGCCAAGATAATGGCTACACCTTC; cdr3_aa: CASSQDNGYTF
d_call: TRBD1; v_call: TRBV6-6; j_call: TRBJ1-5; cdr3_length: 15; clone_size: .; cdr3_nt: TGTGCCAGCAGGAGGACAGGGGGGATCAATCAGCCCCAGCATTTT; cdr3_aa: CASRRTGGINQPQHF
d_call: TRBD2; v_call: TRBV27; j_call: TRBJ2-3; cdr3_length: 17; clone_size: .; cdr3_nt: TGTGCCAGCAGTCCCCCGACAGCGGGGGGGCGGGCAGATACGCAGTATTTT; cdr3_aa: CASSPPTAGGRADTQYF
d_call: .; v_call: TRBV7-9; j_call: TRBJ1-1; cdr3_length: 14; clone_size: .; cdr3_nt: TGTGCCAGCAGCTTAACTGACAGCAACACTGAAGCTTTCTTT; cdr3_aa: CASSLTDSNTEAFF
d_call: TRBD2; v_call: TRBV7-9; j_call: TRBJ2-5; cdr3_length: 16; clone_size: .; cdr3_nt: TGTGCCAGCAGCACCGCCGGGACTAGCGGGACGCGGACCCAGTACTTC; cdr3_aa: CASSTAGTSGTRTQYF
d_call: .; v_call: TRBV14; j_call: TRBJ2-3; cdr3_length: 13; clone_size: .; cdr3_nt: TGTGCCAGCAGCCAGGATCTAGAGGGTACGCAGTATTTT; cdr3_aa: CASSQDLEGTQYF
d_call: TRBD1; v_call: TRBV9; j_call: TRBJ2-1; cdr3_length: 15; clone_size: .; cdr3_nt: TGTGCCAGCAGCCCTCAGGGGGCCTCCTACAATGAGCAGTTCTTC; cdr3_aa: CASSPQGASYNEQFF
d_call: TRBD1; v_call: TRBV5-1; j_call: TRBJ1-2; cdr3_length: 14; clone_size: .; cdr3_nt: TGCGCCAGCAGCAGAGGACAGGGGGCTAGCGGCTACACCTTC; cdr3_aa: CASSRGQGASGYTF
d_call: .; v_call: TRBV10-3; j_call: TRBJ1-1; cdr3_length: 14; clone_size: .; cdr3_nt: TGTGCCATCAGATCGACAGGCGTGAACACTGAAGCTTTCTTT; cdr3_aa: CAIRSTGVNTEAFF